The T cell receptor beta chain described here comes from a study of T cells after yellow fever vaccination. About the study: In the case of low-cell-number fractions, SMART-Seq v4 Ultra Low Input was used for preparation.

This clonotype was detected many times. Antigen specificity is unknown. Study-wide points: Most clones from primary vaccination resurfaced after the booster (about 95% CD4, around 90% CD8).

The germline gives CDR1 SGHRS, CDR2 YFSETQ. Losses at the gene ends were 5 bases for V and 8 bases for J; bases not matched to a gene: 11. The CDR3 covers 15 residues. 5'RACE template switching produced TCR cDNA carrying a universal primer site and UMIs. TCRdb independently ran MiXCR on the 5' RACE reads; one entry per CDR3 protein. Among about 160,000 distinct CDR3 sequences listed, 6% to 7.5% were seen once. This chain links TRBV5-1 with TRBJ2-1; 9 nucleotides line up with TRBD1. The origin of this receptor is a man aged 18 to 30 who received the YFV17D yellow fever vaccine. This specimen consisted of CD4+ T cells sorted from PBMCs, obtained 5 days after the first yellow fever vaccination. CDR3 DNA: TGCGCCAGCAGAACGGGGACAGGGAATATCGATGAGCAGTTCTTC. It yields the protein CASRTGTGNIDEQFF. Using reference TRBV5-1 and TRBJ2-1 for the parts outside the CDR3, the full variable domain is KAGVTQTPRYLIKTRGQQVTLSCSPISGHRSVSWYQQTPGQGLQFLFEYFSETQRNKGNFPGRFSGRQFSNSRSEMNVSTLELGDSALYLCASRTGTGNIDEQFFGPGTRLTVL.